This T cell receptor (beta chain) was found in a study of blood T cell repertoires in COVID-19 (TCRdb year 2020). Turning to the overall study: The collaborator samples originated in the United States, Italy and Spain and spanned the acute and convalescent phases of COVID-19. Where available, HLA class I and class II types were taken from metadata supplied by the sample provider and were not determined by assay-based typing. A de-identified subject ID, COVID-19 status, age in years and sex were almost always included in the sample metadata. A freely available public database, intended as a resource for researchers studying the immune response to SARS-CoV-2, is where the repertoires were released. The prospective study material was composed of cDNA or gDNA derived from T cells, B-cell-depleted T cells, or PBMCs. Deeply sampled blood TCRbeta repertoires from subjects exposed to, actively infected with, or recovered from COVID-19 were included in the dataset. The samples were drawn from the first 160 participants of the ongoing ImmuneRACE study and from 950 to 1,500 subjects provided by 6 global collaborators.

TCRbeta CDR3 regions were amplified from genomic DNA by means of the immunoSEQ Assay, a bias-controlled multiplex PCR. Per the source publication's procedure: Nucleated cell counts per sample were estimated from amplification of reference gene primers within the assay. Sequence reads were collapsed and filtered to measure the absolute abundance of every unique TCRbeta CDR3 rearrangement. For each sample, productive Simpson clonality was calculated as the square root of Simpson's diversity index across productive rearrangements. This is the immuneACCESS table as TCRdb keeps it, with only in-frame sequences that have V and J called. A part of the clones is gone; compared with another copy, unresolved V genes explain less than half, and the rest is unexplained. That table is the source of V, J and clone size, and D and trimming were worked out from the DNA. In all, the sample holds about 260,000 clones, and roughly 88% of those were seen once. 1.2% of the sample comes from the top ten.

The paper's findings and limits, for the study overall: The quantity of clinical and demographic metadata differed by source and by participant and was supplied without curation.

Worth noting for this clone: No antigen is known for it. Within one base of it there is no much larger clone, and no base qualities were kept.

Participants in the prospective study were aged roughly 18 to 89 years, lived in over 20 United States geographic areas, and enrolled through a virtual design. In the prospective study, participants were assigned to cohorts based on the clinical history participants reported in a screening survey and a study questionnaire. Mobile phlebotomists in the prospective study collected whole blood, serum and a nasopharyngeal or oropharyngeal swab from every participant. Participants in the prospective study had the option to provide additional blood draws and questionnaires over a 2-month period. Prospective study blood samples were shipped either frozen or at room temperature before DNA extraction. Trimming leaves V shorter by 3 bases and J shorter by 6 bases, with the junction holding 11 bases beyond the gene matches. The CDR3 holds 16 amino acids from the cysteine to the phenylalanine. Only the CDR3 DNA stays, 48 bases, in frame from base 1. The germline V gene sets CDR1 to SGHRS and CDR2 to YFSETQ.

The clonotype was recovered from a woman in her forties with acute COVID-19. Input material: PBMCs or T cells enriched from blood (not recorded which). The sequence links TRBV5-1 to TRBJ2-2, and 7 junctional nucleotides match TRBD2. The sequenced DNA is TGCGCCAGCAGCTCTACCGGGACTACGAATCCCGGGGAGCTGTTTTTT. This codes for CASSSTGTTNPGELFF.